These T cell receptor beta chains were read from a single sample in a study of OX40 agonist ivuxolimab in advanced cancers. This table comes from immunoSEQ multiplex PCR, and its TCRdb copy is limited to in-frame clones, with some not included. The sample carries about 44,000 clones, 85% to 90% recorded once. The sequenced sample was CD4+ or CD8+ T cells sorted from blood, obtained in a trial of the OX40 agonist ivuxolimab. These receptors came from an adult with an advanced solid tumor such as melanoma, head and neck, liver or kidney cancer. CDR3s include the opening cysteine and the closing phenylalanine or tryptophan. A D gene is named only where the DNA matches it firmly. A clone size is listed for some rows: how often the clone was seen (once, few, many), or a class if it is expanded.

d_call	v_call	j_call	clone_size	cdr3_aa	cdr3_nt
NA	TRBV28	TRBJ2-2	NA	CATRLGLEAGELFF	TGTGCCACCAGACTAGGTCTGGAGGCCGGGGAGCTGTTTTTT
TRBD2	TRBV27	TRBJ2-5	NA	CASSPLAGTSGGRETQYF	TGTGCCAGCAGTCCACTCGCCGGGACTAGCGGGGGAAGGGAGACCCAGTACTTC
NA	TRBV11-3	TRBJ2-7	NA	CASSLLGASEQYF	TGTGCCAGCAGCCTACTTGGGGCGAGCGAGCAGTACTTC
TRBD1	TRBV6-5	TRBJ2-7	NA	CASSYGDRAYEQYF	TGTGCCAGCAGTTACGGGGACAGGGCCTACGAGCAGTACTTC
TRBD1	TRBV5-1	TRBJ1-1	NA	CASSDRGRGPNTEAFF	TGCGCCAGCAGCGACAGGGGGCGCGGGCCCAACACTGAAGCTTTCTTT
NA	TRBV9	TRBJ1-3	NA	CASSVLGLPASGNTIYF	TGTGCCAGCAGCGTACTAGGCCTCCCCGCCTCTGGAAACACCATATATTTT
TRBD1	TRBV6-6	TRBJ2-2	NA	CASSYSRTGQTGELFF	TGTGCCAGCAGTTACTCGAGGACAGGGCAAACCGGGGAGCTGTTTTTT
NA	TRBV4-3	TRBJ2-7	NA	CASSHNYGGPGGEQYF	TGCGCCAGCAGCCACAACTACGGGGGCCCCGGCGGCGAGCAGTACTTC
NA	TRBV6-5	TRBJ1-2	NA	CASSYSIGSANYGYTF	TGTGCCAGCAGTTACTCTATTGGGTCCGCTAACTATGGCTACACCTTC
TRBD2	TRBV5-1	TRBJ2-7	NA	CASSLAGGPYEQYF	TGCGCCAGCAGCTTAGCGGGGGGCCCCTACGAGCAGTACTTC
TRBD2	TRBV19	TRBJ2-5	NA	CASSIGAGAQETQYF	TGTGCCAGTAGTATAGGAGCGGGGGCACAAGAGACCCAGTACTTC
NA	TRBV29-1	TRBJ1-3	NA	CSVEDRREASFGNTIYF	TGCAGCGTTGAAGATCGTAGAGAAGCCTCATTTGGAAACACCATATATTTT
NA	TRBV9	TRBJ2-5	NA	CASSPPASAQETQYF	TGTGCCAGCAGCCCCCCGGCTAGCGCGCAAGAGACCCAGTACTTC
TRBD1	TRBV10-3	TRBJ1-2	NA	CAISESYRGPDGYTF	TGTGCCATCAGTGAGTCGTACAGGGGGCCTGATGGCTACACCTTC
TRBD1	TRBV4-3	TRBJ1-1	NA	CASSEDRGDTEAFF	TGCGCCAGCAGCGAAGACAGGGGTGACACTGAAGCTTTCTTT
NA	TRBV6-4	TRBJ2-3	NA	CASSDGGGAKDTQYF	TGTGCCAGCAGTGACGGTGGGGGGGCCAAGGATACGCAGTATTTT
NA	TRBV27	TRBJ2-1	NA	CASSPGGRYNEQFF	TGTGCCAGCAGTCCCGGCGGCCGCTACAATGAGCAGTTCTTC
TRBD1	TRBV7-2	TRBJ1-1	NA	CASSPLTGISEAFF	TGTGCCAGCAGCCCTCTGACAGGGATCTCTGAAGCTTTCTTT
NA	TRBV7-9	TRBJ1-1	NA	CASNLAPGGLTEAFF	TGTGCCAGCAACTTAGCACCGGGGGGGCTCACTGAAGCTTTCTTT
NA	TRBV7-9	TRBJ2-1	once	CASSLAQGGDEQFF	TGTGCCAGCAGCTTAGCCCAGGGGGGCGATGAGCAGTTCTTC
NA	TRBV21-1	TRBJ2-7	NA	CASSRTGGSYEQYF	TGTGCCAGCAGTCGGACAGGGGGGTCCTACGAGCAGTACTTC
TRBD1	TRBV27	TRBJ2-5	NA	CASSYTGQGQETQYF	TGTGCCAGCAGTTACACGGGACAGGGACAAGAGACCCAGTACTTC
NA	TRBV4-3	TRBJ2-2	many	CASSQEGGANTGELFF	TGCGCCAGCAGCCAAGAGGGGGGGGCTAACACCGGGGAGCTGTTTTTT
NA	TRBV28	TRBJ1-4	NA	CASSTPGTDEKLFF	TGTGCCAGCAGTACCCCAGGGACGGATGAAAAACTGTTTTTT
TRBD1	TRBV6-5	TRBJ2-1	NA	CASSGQGDNEQFF	TGTGCCAGCAGCGGACAGGGAGACAATGAGCAGTTCTTC
NA	TRBV5-8	TRBJ1-5	NA	CASSLAGSSQPQHF	TGTGCCAGCAGCTTGGCTGGCAGCTCTCAGCCCCAGCATTTT
TRBD1	TRBV7-3	TRBJ1-1	NA	CASSPGTGGTEAFF	TGTGCCAGCAGCCCCGGGACAGGGGGGACTGAAGCTTTCTTT
TRBD1	TRBV4-1	TRBJ1-3	NA	CASRGQGKQAGNTIYF	TGCGCCAGCAGGGGACAGGGGAAACAGGCTGGAAACACCATATATTTT
TRBD1	TRBV25-1	TRBJ1-1	NA	CASSGPGQGGTEAFF	TGTGCCAGCAGTGGACCAGGACAGGGGGGCACTGAAGCTTTCTTT
NA	TRBV30	TRBJ1-4	NA	CAWSVPWEEEKLFF	TGTGCCTGGAGTGTACCTTGGGAGGAGGAAAAACTGTTTTTT
NA	TRBV20-1	TRBJ2-2	NA	CSASGAGELFF	TGCAGTGCTAGTGGGGCCGGGGAGCTGTTTTTT
TRBD1	TRBV6-5	TRBJ1-1	NA	CASSYGTGTTEAFF	TGTGCCAGCAGTTACGGGACAGGGACCACTGAAGCTTTCTTT
NA	TRBV28	TRBJ1-5	NA	CASSIRGYNQPQHF	TGTGCCAGCAGTATACGGGGGTACAATCAGCCCCAGCATTTT
TRBD1	TRBV9	TRBJ1-1	few	CASRAGTEMNTEAFF	TGTGCCAGCAGAGCCGGGACAGAGATGAACACTGAAGCTTTCTTT
NA	TRBV4-3	TRBJ2-5	NA	CASSPLVTGDQETQYF	TGCGCCAGCAGCCCCCTCGTTACGGGGGATCAAGAGACCCAGTACTTC
NA	TRBV6-5	TRBJ1-2	few	CASRGGYYGYTF	TGTGCTTCTAGGGGGGGCTACTATGGCTACACCTTC
NA	TRBV6-5	TRBJ2-3	NA	CASSSGSSGDTQYF	TGTGCCAGCAGTTCGGGGAGTAGTGGAGATACGCAGTATTTT
TRBD1	TRBV9	TRBJ1-2	NA	CASSGSQGVYGYTF	TGTGCCAGCAGCGGATCACAGGGGGTCTATGGCTACACCTTC
TRBD1	TRBV7-2	TRBJ2-1	NA	CASSLWGTEAVSYNEQFF	TGTGCCAGCAGCTTATGGGGGACAGAAGCCGTGAGCTACAATGAGCAGTTCTTC
TRBD1	TRBV9	TRBJ2-1	NA	CASSGQGALPYNEQFF	TGTGCCAGCAGCGGACAGGGGGCGCTTCCCTACAATGAGCAGTTCTTC
TRBD1	TRBV19	TRBJ2-7	NA	CASSITGGIYEQYF	TGTGCCAGTAGTATTACAGGGGGGATCTACGAGCAGTACTTC
NA	TRBV28	TRBJ1-1	NA	CASSVGVPQAFF	TGTGCCAGCAGTGTCGGAGTACCTCAAGCTTTCTTT
NA	TRBV10-3	TRBJ2-7	NA	CAISESTQGTYEQYF	TGTGCCATCAGTGAGTCGACGCAGGGGACCTACGAGCAGTACTTC
NA	TRBV7-7	TRBJ2-5	NA	CASSLVRASQETQYF	TGTGCTAGCAGCTTAGTAAGGGCTTCCCAAGAGACCCAGTACTTC
TRBD2	TRBV4-1	TRBJ2-1	NA	CASSPGTSGGAISSYNEQFF	TGCGCCAGCAGCCCTGGGACTAGCGGGGGGGCGATATCCTCCTACAATGAGCAGTTCTTC